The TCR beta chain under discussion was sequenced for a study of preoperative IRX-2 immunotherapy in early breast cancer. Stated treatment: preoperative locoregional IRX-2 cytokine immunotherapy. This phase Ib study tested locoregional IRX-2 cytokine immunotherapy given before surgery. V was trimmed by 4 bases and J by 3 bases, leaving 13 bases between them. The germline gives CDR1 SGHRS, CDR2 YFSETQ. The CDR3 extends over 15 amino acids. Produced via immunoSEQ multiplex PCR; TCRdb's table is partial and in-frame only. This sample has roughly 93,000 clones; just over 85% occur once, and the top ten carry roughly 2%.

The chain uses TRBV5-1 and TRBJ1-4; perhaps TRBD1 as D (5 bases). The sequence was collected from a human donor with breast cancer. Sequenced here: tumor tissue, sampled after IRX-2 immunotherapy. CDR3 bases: TGCGCCAGCAGCGAAACGGGGCTCTCTAATGAAAAACTGTTTTTT. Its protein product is CASSETGLSNEKLFF.